This TCR beta chain was profiled in a study of blood T cells in healthy people across ages. Regarding the study as a whole: Donors of long life had a larger count of naive CD4+ cells and greater diversity than aged donors.

This clonotype was recorded a few times. Its cognate antigen is unknown. Each donor gave ten milliliters of peripheral blood. Isolating PBMCs gave at least 7 million of these cells per sample. Every sample gave at least 5.5 micrograms of total RNA when it was extracted. Sample-barcoded 5' priming and a J-beta primer mix drove a second PCR of about 6 to 12 cycles. TCRdb fed the 5' RACE reads into MiXCR, producing one record per CDR3 protein. Of roughly 800,000 distinct CDR3 sequences listed, 55% to 75% are singletons. The ends lost 1 base at V and 7 bases at J; junction bases unmatched: 15. CDR3 length equals 17 residues. The germline V gene has CDR1 LGHDT and CDR2 YNNKEL (reference sequence).

Material: blood. The chain links TRBV3-1 to TRBJ2-7; 8 positions match TRBD1. The TCR was taken from a man aged 25 to 40 in good health. CDR3 DNA sequence: TGTGCCAGCAGCCAAGTTAAGAGGACAGGGCTTCGAGAAGAGCAGTACTTC. Residues: CASSQVKRTGLREEQYF.